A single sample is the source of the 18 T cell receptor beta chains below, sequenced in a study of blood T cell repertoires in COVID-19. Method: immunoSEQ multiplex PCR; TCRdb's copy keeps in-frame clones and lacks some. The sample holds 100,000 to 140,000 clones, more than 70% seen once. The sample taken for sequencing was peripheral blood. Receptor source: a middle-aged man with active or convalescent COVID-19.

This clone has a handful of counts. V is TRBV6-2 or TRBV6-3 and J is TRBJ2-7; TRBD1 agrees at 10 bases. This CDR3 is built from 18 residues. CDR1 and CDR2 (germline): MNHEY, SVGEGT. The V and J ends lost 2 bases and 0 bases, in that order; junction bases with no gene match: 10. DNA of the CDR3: TGTGCCAGCAGTTACCCCTCCGGACAGGGGGGAAGCTCCTACGAGCAGTACTTC. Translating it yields CASSYPSGQGGSSYEQYF.

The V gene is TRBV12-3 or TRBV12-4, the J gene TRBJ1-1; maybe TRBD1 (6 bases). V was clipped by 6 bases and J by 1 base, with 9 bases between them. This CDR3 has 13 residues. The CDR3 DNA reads TGTGCCAGCAGCCTACAGGGGAACACTGAAGCTTTCTTT. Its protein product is CASSLQGNTEAFF.

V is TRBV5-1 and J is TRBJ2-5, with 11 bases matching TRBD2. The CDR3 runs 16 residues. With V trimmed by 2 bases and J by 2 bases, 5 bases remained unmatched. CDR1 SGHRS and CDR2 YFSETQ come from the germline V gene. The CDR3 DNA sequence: TGCGCCAGCAGCTTATCCGGGACTAGCGGACAAGAGACCCAGTACTTC. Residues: CASSLSGTSGQETQYF.

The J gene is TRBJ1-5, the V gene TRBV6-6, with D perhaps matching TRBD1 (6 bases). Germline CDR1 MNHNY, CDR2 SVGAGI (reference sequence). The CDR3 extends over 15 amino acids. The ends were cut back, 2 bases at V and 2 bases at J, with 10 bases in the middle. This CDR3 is CASSYARGGNQPQHF. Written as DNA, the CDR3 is TGTGCCAGCAGTTACGCCAGGGGCGGCAATCAGCCCCAGCATTTT.

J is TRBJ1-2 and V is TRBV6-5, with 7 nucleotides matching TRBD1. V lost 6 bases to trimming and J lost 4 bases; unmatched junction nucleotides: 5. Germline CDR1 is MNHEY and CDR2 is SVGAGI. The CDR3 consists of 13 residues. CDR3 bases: TGTGCCAGCAGCCGGACAGGTATCTATGGCTACACCTTC. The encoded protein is CASSRTGIYGYTF.

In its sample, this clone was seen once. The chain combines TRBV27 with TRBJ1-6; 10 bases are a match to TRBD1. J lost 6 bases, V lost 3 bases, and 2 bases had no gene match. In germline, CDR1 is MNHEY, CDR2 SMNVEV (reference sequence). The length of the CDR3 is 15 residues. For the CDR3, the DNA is TGTGCCAGCAGTTTCCGGACAGGGGGTAATTCACCCCTCCACTTT. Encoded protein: CASSFRTGGNSPLHF.

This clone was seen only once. The CDR3 region is CASSSRSSGNTIYF. The CDR3 coding sequence is TGTGCCAGCAGTTCAAGGAGCTCTGGAAACACCATATATTTT. The rearrangement joins TRBV6-4 to TRBJ1-3; no firm D call. The V end lost 5 bases, the J end lost 0 bases, and 8 bases lay between the germline ends. CDR1 and CDR2 (germline): MRHNA, SNTAGT. The CDR3 consists of 14 residues.

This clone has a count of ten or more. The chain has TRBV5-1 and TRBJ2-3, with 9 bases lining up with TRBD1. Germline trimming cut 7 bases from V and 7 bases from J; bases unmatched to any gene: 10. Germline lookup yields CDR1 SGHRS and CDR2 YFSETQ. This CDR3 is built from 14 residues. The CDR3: CASAPGQGLHTQYF. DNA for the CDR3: TGCGCCAGCGCCCCGGGACAGGGTCTCCATACGCAGTATTTT.

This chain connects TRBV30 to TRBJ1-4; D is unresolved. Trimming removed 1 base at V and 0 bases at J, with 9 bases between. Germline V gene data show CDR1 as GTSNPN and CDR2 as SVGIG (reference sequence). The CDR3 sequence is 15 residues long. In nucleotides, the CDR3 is TGTGCCTGGAGTGCCGACACCTCAACTAATGAAAAACTGTTTTTT. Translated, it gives CAWSADTSTNEKLFF.

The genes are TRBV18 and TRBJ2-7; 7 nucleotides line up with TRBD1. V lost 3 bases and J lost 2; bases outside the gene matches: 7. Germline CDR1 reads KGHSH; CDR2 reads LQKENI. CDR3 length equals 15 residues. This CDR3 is CASSPGTVPTYEQYF. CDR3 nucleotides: TGTGCCAGCTCACCGGGGACAGTTCCAACCTACGAGCAGTACTTC.

The CDR3 reads CASSFEGARGYTF. The CDR3 coding sequence is TGTGCCAGCAGCTTTGAGGGGGCGAGGGGCTACACCTTC. This chain joins TRBV7-9 and TRBJ1-2; TRBD1 agrees at 7 bases. Trimming took 3 bases from V and 8 from J; bases not matched to a gene: 6. CDR3 length: 13 amino acids. CDR1 and CDR2 from the germline V gene are SEHNR and FQNEAQ (reference sequence).

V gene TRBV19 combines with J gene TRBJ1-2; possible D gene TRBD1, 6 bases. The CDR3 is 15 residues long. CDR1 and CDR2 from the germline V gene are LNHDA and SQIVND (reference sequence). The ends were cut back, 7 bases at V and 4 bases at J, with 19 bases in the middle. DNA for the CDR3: TGTGCCAGTATAGATAGGGGGAGCAACCTCTATGGCTACACCTTC. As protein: CASIDRGSNLYGYTF.

The CDR3 region has the DNA TGTGCCAGCTCACCAGGGCTGACAGGAGACAATACTGAGCAGTTCTTC. Translation: CASSPGLTGDNTEQFF. The genes are TRBV18 and TRBJ2-1; D perhaps matches TRBD1 (6 bases). The V end lost 2 bases, the J end lost 9 bases, and 20 bases lay between the germline ends. Germline loops: CDR1 KGHSH, CDR2 LQKENI. The CDR3 contains 16 residues.

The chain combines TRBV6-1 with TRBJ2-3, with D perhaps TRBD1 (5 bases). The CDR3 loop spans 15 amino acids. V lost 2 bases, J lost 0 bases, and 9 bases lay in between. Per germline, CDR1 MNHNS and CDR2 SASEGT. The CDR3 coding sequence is TGTGCCAGCAGTGAATTACAGGTTAGCACAGATACGCAGTATTTT. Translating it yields CASSELQVSTDTQYF.

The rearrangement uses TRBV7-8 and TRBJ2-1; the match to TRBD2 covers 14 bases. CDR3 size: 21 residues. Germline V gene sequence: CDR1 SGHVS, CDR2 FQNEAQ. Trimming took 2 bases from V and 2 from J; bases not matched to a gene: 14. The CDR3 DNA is TGTGCCAGCAGCTTACGGTGGGGGGGACTAGCGGGAGAAACGGCCTACAATGAGCAGTTCTTC. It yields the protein CASSLRWGGLAGETAYNEQFF.

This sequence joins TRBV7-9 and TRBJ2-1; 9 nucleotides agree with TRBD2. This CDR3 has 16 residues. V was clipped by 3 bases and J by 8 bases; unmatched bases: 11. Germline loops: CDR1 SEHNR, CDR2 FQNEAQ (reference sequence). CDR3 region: CASSFLLAGSVYEQFF. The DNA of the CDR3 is TGTGCCAGCAGCTTTCTACTAGCGGGCTCTGTCTATGAGCAGTTCTTC. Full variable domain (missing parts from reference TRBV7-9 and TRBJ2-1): DTGVSQNPRHKITKRGQNVTFRCDPISEHNRLYWYRQTLGQGPEFLTYFQNEAQLEKSRLLSDRFSAERPKGSFSTLEIQRTEQGDSAMYLCASSFLLAGSVYEQFFGPGTRLTVL.

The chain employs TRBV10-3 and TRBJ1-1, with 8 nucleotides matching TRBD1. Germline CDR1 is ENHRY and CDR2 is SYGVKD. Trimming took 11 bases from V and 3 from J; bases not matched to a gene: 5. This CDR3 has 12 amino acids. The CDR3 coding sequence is TGTGCCGTCAAGACAGGGGACACTGAAGCTTTCTTT. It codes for CAVKTGDTEAFF.

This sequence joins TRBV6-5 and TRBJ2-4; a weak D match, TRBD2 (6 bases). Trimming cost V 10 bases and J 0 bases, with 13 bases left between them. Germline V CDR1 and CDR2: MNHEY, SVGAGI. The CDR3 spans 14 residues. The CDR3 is CATIADLAKNIQYF. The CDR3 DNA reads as TGTGCCACCATAGCGGACCTAGCCAAAAACATTCAGTACTTC.